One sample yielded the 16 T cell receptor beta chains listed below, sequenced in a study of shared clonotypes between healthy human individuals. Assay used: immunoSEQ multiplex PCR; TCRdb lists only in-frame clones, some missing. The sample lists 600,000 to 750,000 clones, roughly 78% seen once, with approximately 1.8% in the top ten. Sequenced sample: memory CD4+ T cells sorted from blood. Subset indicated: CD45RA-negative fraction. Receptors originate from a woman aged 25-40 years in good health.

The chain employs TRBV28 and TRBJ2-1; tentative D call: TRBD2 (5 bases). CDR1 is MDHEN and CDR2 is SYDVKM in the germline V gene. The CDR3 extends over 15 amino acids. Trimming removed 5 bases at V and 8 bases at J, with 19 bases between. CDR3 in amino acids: CASSPPGLGAHEQFF. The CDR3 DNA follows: TGTGCCAGCAGTCCCCCCGGGCTGGGAGCCCATGAGCAGTTCTTC. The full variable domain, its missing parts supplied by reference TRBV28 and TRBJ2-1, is DVKVTQSSRYLVKRTGEKVFLECVQDMDHENMFWYRQDPGLGLRLIYFSYDVKMKEKGDIPEGYSVSREKKERFSLILESASTNQTSMYLCASSPPGLGAHEQFFGPGTRLTVL.

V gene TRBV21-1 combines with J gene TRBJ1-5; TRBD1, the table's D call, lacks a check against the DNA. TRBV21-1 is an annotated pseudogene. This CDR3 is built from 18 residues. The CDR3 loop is CASSKEGRAGPPNQPQHF. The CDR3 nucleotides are TGTGCCAGCAGCAAAGAGGGCAGGGCAGGTCCTCCAAATCAGCCCCAGCATTTT.

CDR3 nucleotide sequence: TGTGCCAGCAGCCCCTCGGGGGCTGTGGGTGGCTACACCTTC. Translation: CASSPSGAVGGYTF. The chain combines TRBV14 with TRBJ1-2; perhaps TRBD1 as D (6 bases). Germline V gene data show CDR1 as SGHDN and CDR2 as FVKESK. Trimming left V 4 bases short and J 7 bases short, with 16 bases between. CDR3 length: 14 amino acids.

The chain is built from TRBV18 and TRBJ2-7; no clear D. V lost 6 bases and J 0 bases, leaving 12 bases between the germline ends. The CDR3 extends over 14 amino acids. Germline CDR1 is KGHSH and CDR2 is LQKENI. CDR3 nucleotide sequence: TGTGCCAGCTCTCGAGACACGCACTCCTACGAGCAGTACTTC. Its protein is CASSRDTHSYEQYF.

In DNA, the CDR3 is TGTGCCAGCAGCCCCCTCGCGGGAGGGTACAATGAGCAGTTCTTC. Protein product: CASSPLAGGYNEQFF. The chain combines TRBV11-3 with TRBJ2-1, with 9 bases identical to TRBD2. Per the germline V gene, CDR1 is SGHNT and CDR2 is YENEEA. This CDR3 is built from 15 residues. J lost 4 bases, V lost 5 bases, and 6 bases had no gene match.

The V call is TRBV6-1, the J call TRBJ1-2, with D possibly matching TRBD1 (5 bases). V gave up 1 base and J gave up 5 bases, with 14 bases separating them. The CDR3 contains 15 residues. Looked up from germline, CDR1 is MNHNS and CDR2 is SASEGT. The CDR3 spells CASSEGQPGSYGYTF. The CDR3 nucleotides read TGTGCCAGCAGTGAAGGACAGCCTGGATCGTATGGCTACACCTTC.

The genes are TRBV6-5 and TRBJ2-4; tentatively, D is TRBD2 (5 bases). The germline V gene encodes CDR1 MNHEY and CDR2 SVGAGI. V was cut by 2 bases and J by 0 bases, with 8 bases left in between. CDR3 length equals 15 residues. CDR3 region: CASSYPAGAKNIQYF. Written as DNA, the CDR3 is TGTGCCAGCAGTTACCCGGCGGGAGCCAAAAACATTCAGTACTTC.

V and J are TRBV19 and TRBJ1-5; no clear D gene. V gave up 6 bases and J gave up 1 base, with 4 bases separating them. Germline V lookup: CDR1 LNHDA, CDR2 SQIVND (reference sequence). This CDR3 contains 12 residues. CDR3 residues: CASRQSNQPQHF. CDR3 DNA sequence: TGTGCCAGTAGGCAAAGCAATCAGCCCCAGCATTTT.

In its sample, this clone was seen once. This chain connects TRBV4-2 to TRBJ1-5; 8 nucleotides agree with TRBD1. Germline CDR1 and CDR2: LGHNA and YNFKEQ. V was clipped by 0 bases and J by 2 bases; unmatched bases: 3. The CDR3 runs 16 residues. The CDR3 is CASSQDQGAGNQPQHF. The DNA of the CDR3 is TGTGCCAGCAGCCAAGATCAGGGGGCGGGCAATCAGCCCCAGCATTTT.

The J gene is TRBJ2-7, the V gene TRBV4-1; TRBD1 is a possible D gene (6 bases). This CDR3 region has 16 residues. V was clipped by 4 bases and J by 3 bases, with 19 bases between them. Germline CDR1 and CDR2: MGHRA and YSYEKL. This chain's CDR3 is CASSPILGDTGYEQYF. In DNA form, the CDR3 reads TGCGCCAGCAGCCCCATATTGGGGGACACAGGCTACGAGCAGTACTTC.

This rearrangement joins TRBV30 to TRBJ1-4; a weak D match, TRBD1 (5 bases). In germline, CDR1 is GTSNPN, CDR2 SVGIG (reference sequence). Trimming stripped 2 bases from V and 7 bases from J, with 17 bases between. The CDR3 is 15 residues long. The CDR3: CAWSRFEGYAEKLFF. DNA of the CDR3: TGTGCCTGGAGTCGCTTTGAGGGGTATGCTGAAAAACTGTTTTTT. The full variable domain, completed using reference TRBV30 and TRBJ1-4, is SQTIHQWPATLVQPVGSPLSLECTVEGTSNPNLYWYRQAAGRGLQLLFYSVGIGQISSEVPQNLSASRPQDRQFILSSKKLLLSDSGFYLCAWSRFEGYAEKLFFGSGTQLSVL.

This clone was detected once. As DNA, the CDR3 is TGCGCCAGCAGCCAAGCTGGACAGGGAAATGAAAAACTGTTTTTT. The encoded protein is CASSQAGQGNEKLFF. The V call is TRBV4-1, the J call TRBJ1-4; 8 bases are shared with TRBD1. Germline assignment: CDR1 MGHRA and CDR2 YSYEKL. This CDR3 has 15 residues. Losses at the gene ends were 1 base for V and 5 bases for J; bases not matched to a gene: 3.

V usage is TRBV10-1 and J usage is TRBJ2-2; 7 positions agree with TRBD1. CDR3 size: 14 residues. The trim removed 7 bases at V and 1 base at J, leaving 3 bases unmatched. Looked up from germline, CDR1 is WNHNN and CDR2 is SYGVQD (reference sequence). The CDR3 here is CASTGQKNTGELFF. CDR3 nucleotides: TGCGCCAGCACGGGACAGAAGAACACCGGGGAGCTGTTTTTT.

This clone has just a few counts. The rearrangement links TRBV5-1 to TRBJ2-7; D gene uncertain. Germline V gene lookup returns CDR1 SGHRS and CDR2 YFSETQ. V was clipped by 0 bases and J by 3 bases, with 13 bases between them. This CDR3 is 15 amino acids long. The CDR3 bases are TGCGCCAGCAGCTTGGAAGGCAGGACGAGCTACGAGCAGTACTTC. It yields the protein CASSLEGRTSYEQYF.

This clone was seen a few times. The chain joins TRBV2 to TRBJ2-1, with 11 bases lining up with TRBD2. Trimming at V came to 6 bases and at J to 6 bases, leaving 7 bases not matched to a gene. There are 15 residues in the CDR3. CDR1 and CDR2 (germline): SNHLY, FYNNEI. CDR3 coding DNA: TGTGCCAGCAGCGAAACTAGCGGGAGTAGCAATGAGCAGTTCTTC. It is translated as CASSETSGSSNEQFF.

The CDR3 coding sequence is TGTGCCATCAATGGACAGGTAGGGTCTGAAGCTTTCTTT. It specifies CAINGQVGSEAFF. The rearrangement links TRBV10-3 to TRBJ1-1; 7 nucleotides match TRBD1. Germline lookup yields CDR1 ENHRY and CDR2 SYGVKD. V gave up 7 bases and J gave up 6 bases; unmatched junction bases: 8. The length of the CDR3 is 13 residues.